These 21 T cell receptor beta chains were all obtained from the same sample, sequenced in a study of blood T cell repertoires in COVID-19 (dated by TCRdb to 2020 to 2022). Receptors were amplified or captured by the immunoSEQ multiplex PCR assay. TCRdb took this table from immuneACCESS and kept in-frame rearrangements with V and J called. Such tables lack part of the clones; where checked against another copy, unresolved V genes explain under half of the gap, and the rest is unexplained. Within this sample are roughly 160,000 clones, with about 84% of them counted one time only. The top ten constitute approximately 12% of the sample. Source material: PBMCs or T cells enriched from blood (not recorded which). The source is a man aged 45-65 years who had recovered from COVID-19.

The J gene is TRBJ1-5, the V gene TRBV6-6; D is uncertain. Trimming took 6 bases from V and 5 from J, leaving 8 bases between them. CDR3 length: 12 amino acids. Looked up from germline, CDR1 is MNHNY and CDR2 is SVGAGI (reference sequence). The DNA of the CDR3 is TGTGCCAGCAGCAAGCAGGATCAGCCCCAGCATTTT. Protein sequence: CASSKQDQPQHF.

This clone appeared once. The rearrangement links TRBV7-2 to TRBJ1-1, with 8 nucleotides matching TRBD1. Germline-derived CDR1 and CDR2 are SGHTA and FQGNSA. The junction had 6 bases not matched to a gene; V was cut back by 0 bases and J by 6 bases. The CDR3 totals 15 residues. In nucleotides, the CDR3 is TGTGCCAGCAGCTTAGCCTTAGGACAGGGTCCTGAAGCTTTCTTT. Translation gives CASSLALGQGPEAFF.

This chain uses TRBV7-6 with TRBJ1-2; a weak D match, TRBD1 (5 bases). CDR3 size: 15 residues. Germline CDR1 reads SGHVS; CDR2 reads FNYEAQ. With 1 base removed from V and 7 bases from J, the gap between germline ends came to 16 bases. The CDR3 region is CASSLGRGDEGGYTF. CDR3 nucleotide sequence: TGTGCCAGCAGCTTAGGTCGGGGGGATGAGGGTGGCTACACCTTC.

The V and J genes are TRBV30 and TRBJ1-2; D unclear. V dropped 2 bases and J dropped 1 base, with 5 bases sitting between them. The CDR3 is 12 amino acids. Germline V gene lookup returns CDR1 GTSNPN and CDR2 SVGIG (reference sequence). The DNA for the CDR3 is TGTGCCTGGAGTCCCCATAACTATGGCTACACCTTC. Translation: CAWSPHNYGYTF. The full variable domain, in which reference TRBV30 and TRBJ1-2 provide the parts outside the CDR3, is SQTIHQWPATLVQPVGSPLSLECTVEGTSNPNLYWYRQAAGRGLQLLFYSVGIGQISSEVPQNLSASRPQDRQFILSSKKLLLSDSGFYLCAWSPHNYGYTFGSGTRLTVV.

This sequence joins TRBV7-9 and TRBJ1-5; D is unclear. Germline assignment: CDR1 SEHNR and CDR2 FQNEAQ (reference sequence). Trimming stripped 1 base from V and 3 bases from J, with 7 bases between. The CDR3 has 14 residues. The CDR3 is CASSLVGLNQPQHF. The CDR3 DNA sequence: TGTGCCAGCAGCTTAGTAGGACTCAATCAGCCCCAGCATTTT.

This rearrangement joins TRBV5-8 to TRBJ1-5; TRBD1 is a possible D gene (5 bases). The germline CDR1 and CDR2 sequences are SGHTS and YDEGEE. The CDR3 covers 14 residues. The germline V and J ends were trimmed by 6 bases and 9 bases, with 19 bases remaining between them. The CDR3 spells CASTGTLGRWPQHF. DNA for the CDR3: TGTGCCAGCACCGGGACTCTGGGCCGCTGGCCCCAGCATTTT.

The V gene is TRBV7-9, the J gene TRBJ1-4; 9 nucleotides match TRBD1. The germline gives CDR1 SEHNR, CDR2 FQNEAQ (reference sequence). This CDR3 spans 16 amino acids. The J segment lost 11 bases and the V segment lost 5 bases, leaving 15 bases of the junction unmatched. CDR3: CASSSFMDRGGEKLFF. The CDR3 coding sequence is TGTGCCAGCAGCAGCTTTATGGACAGGGGTGGCGAGAAACTGTTTTTT.

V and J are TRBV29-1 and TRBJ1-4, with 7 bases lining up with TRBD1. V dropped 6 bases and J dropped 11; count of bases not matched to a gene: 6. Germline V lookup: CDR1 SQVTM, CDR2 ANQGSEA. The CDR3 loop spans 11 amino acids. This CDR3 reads CSVSTGLKLFF. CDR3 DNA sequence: TGCAGCGTATCGACAGGGCTCAAACTGTTTTTT.

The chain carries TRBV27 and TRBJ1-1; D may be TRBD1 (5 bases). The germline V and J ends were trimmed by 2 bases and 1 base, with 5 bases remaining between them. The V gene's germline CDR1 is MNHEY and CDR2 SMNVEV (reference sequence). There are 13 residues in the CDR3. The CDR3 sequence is CASSLQGNTEAFF. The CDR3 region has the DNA TGTGCCAGCAGTTTACAGGGGAACACTGAAGCTTTCTTT.

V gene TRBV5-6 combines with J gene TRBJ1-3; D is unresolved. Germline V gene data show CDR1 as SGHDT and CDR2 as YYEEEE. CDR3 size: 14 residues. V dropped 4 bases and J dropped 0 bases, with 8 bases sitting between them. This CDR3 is CASSPSFSGNTIYF. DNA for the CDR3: TGTGCCAGCAGCCCGAGTTTCTCTGGAAACACCATATATTTT.

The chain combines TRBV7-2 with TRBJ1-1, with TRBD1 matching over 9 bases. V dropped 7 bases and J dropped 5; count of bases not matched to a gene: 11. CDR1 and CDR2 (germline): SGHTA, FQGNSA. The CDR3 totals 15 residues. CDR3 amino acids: CASNPRGDRGTEAFF. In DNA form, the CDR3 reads TGTGCCAGCAACCCGAGGGGTGACAGGGGGACTGAAGCTTTCTTT.

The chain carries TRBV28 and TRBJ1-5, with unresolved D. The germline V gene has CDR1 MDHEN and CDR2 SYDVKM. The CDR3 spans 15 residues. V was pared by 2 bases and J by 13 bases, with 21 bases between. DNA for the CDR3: TGTGCCAGCAGTTTAAGGCCCCAAGGGAGAAGCGGGCAGCATTTT. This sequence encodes CASSLRPQGRSGQHF.

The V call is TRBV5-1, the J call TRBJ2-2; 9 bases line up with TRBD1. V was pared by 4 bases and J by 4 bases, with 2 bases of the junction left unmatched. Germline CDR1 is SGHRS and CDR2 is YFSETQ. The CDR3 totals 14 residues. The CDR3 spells CASSPDRGTGELFF. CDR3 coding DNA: TGCGCCAGCAGCCCGGACAGGGGCACCGGGGAGCTGTTTTTT.

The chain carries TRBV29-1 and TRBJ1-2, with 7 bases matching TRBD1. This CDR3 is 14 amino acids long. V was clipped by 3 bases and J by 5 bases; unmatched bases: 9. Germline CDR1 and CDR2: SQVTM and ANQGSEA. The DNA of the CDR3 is TGCAGCGTTGAGGAGACAGGGATTAAATATGGCTACACCTTC. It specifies CSVEETGIKYGYTF.

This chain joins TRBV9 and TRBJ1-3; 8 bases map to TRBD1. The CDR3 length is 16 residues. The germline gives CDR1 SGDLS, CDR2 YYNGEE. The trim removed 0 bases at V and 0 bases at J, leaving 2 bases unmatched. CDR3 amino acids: CASSVEDRDSGNTIYF. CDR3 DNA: TGTGCCAGCAGCGTAGAGGACAGGGACTCTGGAAACACCATATATTTT. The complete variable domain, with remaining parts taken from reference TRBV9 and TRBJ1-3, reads DSGVTQTPKHLITATGQRVTLRCSPRSGDLSVYWYQQSLDQGLQFLIQYYNGEERAKGNILERFSAQQFPDLHSELNLSSLELGDSALYFCASSVEDRDSGNTIYFGEGSWLTVV.

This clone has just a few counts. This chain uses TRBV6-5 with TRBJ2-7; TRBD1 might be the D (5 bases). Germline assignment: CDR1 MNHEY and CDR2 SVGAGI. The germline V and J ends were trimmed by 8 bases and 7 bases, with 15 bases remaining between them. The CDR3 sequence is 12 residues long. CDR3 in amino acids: CASGADPREQYF. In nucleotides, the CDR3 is TGTGCCAGCGGGGCAGACCCTCGGGAGCAGTACTTC.

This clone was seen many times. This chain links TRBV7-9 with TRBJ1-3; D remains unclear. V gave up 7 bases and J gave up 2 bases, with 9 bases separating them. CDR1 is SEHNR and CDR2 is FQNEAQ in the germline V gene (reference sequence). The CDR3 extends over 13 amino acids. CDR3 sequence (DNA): TGTGCCAGCAAGGCGGGGACTGGAAACACCATATATTTT. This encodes CASKAGTGNTIYF.

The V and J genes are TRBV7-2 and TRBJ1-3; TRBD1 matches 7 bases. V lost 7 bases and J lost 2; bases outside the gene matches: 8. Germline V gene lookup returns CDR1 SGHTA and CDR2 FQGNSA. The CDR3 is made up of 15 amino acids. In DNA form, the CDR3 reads TGTGCCAGCACCCACACAGGGGCTGCTGGAAACACCATATATTTT. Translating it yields CASTHTGAAGNTIYF.

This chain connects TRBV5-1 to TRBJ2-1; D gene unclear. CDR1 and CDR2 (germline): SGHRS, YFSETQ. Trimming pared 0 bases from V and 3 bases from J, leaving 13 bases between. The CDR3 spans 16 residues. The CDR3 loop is CASSLVGFFYYNEQFF. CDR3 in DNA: TGCGCCAGCAGCTTGGTCGGGTTTTTTTACTACAATGAGCAGTTCTTC.

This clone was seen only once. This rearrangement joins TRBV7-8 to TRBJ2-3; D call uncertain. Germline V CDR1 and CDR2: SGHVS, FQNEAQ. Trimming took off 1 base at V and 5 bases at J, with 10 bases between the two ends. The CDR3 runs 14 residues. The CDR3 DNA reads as TGTGCCAGCAGCTTAGAGCCTAGAGTAGATACGCAGTATTTT. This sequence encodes CASSLEPRVDTQYF. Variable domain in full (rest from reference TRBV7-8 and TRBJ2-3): GAGVSQSPRYKVAKRGQDVALRCDPISGHVSLFWYQQALGQGPEFLTYFQNEAQLDKSGLPSDRFFAERPEGSVSTLKIQRTQQEDSAVYLCASSLEPRVDTQYFGPGTRLTVL.

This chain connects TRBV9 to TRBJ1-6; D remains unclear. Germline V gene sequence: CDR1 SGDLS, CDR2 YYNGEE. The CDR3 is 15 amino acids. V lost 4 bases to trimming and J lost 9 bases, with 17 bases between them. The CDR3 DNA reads TGTGCCAGCAGCCCTCTTGGGGAGGCCGGTTCACCCCTCCACTTT. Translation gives CASSPLGEAGSPLHF.